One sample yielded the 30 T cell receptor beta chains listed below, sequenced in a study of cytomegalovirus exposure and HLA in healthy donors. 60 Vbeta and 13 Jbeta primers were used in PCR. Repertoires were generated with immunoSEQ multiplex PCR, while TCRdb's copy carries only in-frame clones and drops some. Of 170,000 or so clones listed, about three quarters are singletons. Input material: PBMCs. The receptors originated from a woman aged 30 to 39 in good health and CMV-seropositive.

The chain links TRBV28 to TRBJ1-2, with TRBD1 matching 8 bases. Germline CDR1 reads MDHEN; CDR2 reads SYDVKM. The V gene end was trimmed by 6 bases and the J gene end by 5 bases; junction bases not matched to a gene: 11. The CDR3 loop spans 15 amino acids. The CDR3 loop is CASRSDRVFAYGYTF. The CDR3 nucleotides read TGTGCCAGCAGGTCGGACAGGGTCTTTGCGTATGGCTACACCTTC.

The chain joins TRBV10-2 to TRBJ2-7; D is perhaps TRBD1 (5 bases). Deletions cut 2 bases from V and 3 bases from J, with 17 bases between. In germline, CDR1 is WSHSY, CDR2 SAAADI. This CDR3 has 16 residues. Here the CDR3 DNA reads TGCGCCAGCAGTGAGGCCGACACCAGGGTGGGCTACGAGCAGTACTTC. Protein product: CASSEADTRVGYEQYF.

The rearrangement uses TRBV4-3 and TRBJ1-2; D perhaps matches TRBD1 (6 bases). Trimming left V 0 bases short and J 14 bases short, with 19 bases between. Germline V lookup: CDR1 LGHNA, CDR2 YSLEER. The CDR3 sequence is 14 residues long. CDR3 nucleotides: TGCGCCAGCAGCCAAGATTTCGACAGCGGGGGCCGGACCTTC. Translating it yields CASSQDFDSGGRTF.

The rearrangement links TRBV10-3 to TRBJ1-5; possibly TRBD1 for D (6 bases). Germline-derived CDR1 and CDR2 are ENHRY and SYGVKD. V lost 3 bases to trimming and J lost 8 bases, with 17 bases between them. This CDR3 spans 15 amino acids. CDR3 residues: CAISEQGGGREPQHF. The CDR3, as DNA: TGTGCCATCAGTGAACAAGGGGGAGGGCGGGAGCCCCAGCATTTT.

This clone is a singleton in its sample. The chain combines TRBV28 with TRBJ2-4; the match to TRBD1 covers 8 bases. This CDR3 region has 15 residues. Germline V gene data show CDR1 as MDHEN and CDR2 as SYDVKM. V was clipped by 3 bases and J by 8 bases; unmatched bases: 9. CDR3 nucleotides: TGTGCCAGCAGTTTGACTGACAGGGGCTCGCACATTCAGTACTTC. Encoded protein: CASSLTDRGSHIQYF.

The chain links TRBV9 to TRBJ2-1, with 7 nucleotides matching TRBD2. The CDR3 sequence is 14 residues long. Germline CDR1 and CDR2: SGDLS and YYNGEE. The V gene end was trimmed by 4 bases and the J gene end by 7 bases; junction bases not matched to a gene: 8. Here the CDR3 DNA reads TGTGCCAGCAGCCCTGCGGGGGAGTGGAATGAGCAGTTCTTC. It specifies CASSPAGEWNEQFF.

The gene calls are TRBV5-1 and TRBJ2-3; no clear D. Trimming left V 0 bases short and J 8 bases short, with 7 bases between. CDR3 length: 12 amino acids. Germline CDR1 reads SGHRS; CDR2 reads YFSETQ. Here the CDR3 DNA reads TGCGCCAGCAGCTTGGGGGCAACTACGCAGTATTTT. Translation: CASSLGATTQYF.

The CDR3 spells CASSGRLAGVVPGELFF. For the CDR3, the DNA is TGTGCCAGCAGCGGGCGGCTAGCGGGAGTGGTTCCCGGGGAGCTGTTTTTT. This chain joins TRBV9 and TRBJ2-2; 10 bases are shared with TRBD2. In germline, CDR1 is SGDLS, CDR2 YYNGEE. This CDR3 contains 17 residues. Trimming removed 3 bases from V and 6 bases from J; junction bases left unmatched: 11.

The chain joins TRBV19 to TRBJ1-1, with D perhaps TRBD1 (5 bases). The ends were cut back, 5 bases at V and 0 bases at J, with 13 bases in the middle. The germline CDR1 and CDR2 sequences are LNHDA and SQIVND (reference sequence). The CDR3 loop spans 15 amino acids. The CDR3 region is CASSSEQVLNTEAFF. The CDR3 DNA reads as TGTGCCAGTAGTTCCGAACAGGTCTTGAACACTGAAGCTTTCTTT.

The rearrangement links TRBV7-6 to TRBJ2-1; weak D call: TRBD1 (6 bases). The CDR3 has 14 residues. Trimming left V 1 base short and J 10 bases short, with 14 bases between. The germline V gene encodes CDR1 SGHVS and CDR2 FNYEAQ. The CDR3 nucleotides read TGTGCCAGCAGCTTAGTCGACAGGTCCAGCGAGCAGTTCTTC. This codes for CASSLVDRSSEQFF.

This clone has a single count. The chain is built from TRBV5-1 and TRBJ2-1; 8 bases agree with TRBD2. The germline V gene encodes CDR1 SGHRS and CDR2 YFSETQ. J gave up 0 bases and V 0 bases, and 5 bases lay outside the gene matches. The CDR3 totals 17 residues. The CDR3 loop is CASSLGGSGVSYNEQFF. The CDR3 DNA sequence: TGCGCCAGCAGCTTGGGCGGTAGCGGGGTCTCCTACAATGAGCAGTTCTTC.

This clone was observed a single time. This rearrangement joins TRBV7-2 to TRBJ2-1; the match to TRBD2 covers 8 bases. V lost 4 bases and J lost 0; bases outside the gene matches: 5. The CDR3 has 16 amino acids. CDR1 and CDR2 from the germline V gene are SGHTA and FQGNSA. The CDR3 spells CASSSSGGSSYNEQFF. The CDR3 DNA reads TGTGCCAGCAGCTCGAGCGGGGGTAGCTCCTACAATGAGCAGTTCTTC.

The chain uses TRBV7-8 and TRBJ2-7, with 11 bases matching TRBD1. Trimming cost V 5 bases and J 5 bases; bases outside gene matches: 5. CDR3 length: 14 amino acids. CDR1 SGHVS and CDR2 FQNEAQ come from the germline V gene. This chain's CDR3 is CASSLGTGGNEQYF. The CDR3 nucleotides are TGTGCCAGCAGCCTCGGGACAGGGGGAAACGAGCAGTACTTC.

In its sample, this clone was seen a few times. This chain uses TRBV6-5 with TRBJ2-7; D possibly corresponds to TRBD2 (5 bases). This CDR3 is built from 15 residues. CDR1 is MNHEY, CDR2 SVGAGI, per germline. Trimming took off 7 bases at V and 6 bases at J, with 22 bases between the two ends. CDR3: CASIDPKSRVGEQYF. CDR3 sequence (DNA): TGTGCCAGCATCGATCCTAAGTCGCGGGTCGGCGAGCAGTACTTC.

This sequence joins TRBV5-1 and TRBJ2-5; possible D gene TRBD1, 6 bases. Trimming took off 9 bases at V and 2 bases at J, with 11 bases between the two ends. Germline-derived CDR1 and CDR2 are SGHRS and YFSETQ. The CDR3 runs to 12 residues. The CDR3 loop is CATTDSQETQYF. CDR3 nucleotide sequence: TGCGCCACCACGGACAGTCAAGAGACCCAGTACTTC. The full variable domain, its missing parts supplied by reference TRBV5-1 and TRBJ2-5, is KAGVTQTPRYLIKTRGQQVTLSCSPISGHRSVSWYQQTPGQGLQFLFEYFSETQRNKGNFPGRFSGRQFSNSRSEMNVSTLELGDSALYLCATTDSQETQYFGPGTRLLVL.

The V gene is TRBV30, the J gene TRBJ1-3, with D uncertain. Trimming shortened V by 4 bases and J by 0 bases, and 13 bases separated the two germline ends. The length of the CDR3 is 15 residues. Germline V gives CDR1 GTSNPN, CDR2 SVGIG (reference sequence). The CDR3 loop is CAWTVPYFSGNTIYF. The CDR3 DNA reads TGTGCCTGGACTGTGCCGTACTTCTCTGGAAACACCATATATTTT.

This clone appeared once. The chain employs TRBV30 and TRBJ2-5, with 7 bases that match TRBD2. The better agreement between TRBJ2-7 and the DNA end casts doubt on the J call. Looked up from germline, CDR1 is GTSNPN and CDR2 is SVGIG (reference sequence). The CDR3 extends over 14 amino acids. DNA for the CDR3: TGTGCCTGGAGGCTAGCTAGCGGATTCTACGAGCAGTACTTC. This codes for CAWRLASGFYEQYF.

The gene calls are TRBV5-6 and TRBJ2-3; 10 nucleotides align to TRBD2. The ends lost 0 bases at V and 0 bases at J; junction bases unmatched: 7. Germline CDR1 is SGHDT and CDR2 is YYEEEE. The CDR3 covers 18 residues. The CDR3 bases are TGTGCCAGCAGCTTGGTGGGTACTAGCGGGGCGAGCACAGATACGCAGTATTTT. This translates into CASSLVGTSGASTDTQYF.

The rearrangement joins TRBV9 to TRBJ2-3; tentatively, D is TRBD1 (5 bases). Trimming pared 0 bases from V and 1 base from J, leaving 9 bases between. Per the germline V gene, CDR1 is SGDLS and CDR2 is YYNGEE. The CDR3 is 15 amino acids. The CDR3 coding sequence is TGTGCCAGCAGCGTAGGAATAGGGGGCACAGATACGCAGTATTTT. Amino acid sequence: CASSVGIGGTDTQYF.

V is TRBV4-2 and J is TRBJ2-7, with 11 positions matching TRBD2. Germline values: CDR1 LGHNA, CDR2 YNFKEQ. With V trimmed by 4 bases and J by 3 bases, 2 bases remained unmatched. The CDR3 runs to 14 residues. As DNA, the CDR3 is TGTGCCAGCAGCCCCGGGACTAGCGGCTACGAGCAGTACTTC. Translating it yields CASSPGTSGYEQYF.

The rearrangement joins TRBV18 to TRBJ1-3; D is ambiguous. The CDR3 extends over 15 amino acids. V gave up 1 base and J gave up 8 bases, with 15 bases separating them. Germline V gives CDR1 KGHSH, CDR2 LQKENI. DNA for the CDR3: TGTGCCAGCTCACCACGAAGCTCCGAGGTTGACACCATATATTTT. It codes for CASSPRSSEVDTIYF.

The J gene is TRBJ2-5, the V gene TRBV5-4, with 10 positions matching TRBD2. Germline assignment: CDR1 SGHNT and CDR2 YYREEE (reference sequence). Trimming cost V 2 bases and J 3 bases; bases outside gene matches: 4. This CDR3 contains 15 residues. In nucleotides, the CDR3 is TGTGCCAGCAGCTTCCTAGCGGGAGTAGAAGAGACCCAGTACTTC. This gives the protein CASSFLAGVEETQYF.

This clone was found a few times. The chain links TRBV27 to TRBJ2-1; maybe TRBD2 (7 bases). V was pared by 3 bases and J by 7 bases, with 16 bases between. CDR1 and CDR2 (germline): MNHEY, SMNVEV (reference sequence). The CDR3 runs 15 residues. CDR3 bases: TGTGCCAGCAGTTTTGTGGGGGGGCTTGCGAATGAGCAGTTCTTC. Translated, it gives CASSFVGGLANEQFF.

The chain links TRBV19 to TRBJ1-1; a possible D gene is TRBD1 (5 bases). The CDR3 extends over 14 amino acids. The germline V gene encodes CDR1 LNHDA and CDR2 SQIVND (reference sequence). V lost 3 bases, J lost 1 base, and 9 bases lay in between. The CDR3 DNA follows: TGTGCCAGTAGTATCATTCAGGGGAACACTGAAGCTTTCTTT. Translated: CASSIIQGNTEAFF.

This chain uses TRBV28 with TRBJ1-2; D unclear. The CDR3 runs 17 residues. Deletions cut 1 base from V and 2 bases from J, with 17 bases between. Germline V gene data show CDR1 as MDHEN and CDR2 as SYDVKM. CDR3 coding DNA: TGTGCCAGCAGTTTATCCATAACGGCACGTAGCAACTATGGCTACACCTTC. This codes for CASSLSITARSNYGYTF.

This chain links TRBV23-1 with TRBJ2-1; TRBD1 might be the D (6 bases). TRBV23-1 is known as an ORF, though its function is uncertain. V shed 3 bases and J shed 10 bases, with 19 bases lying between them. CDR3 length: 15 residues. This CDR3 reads CASSHPGHTIEEQFF. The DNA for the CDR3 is TGCGCCAGCAGTCACCCGGGACACACAATTGAGGAGCAGTTCTTC.

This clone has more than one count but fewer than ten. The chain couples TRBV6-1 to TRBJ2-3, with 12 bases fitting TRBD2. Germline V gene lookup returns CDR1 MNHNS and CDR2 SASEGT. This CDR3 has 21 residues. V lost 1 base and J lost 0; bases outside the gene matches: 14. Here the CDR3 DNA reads TGTGCCAGCAGTGAAGTGGGTGCTAGCGGGAGGGCCCATTTTAGCACAGATACGCAGTATTTT. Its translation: CASSEVGASGRAHFSTDTQYF.

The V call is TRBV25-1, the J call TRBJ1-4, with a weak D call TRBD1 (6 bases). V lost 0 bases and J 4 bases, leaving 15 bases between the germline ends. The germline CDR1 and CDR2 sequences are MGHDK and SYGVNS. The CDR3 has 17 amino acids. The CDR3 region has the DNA TGTGCCAGCAGTGAATACCCTCGGGGGGGGCTTAATGAAAAACTGTTTTTT. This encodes CASSEYPRGGLNEKLFF.

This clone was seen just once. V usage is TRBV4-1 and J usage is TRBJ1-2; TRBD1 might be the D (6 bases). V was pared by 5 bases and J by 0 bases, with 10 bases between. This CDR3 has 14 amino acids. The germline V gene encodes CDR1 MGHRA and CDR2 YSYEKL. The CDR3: CASSTGITNYGYTF. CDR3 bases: TGCGCCAGCAGCACAGGGATAACTAACTATGGCTACACCTTC.

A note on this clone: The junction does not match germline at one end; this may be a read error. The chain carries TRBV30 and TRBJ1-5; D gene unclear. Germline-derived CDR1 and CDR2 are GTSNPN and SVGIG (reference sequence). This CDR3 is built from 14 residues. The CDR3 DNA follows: TGTGCCTGGAGTGGTCTGCTGTATCAACAGCCTCAGCATTTT. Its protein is CAWSGLLYQQPQHF.